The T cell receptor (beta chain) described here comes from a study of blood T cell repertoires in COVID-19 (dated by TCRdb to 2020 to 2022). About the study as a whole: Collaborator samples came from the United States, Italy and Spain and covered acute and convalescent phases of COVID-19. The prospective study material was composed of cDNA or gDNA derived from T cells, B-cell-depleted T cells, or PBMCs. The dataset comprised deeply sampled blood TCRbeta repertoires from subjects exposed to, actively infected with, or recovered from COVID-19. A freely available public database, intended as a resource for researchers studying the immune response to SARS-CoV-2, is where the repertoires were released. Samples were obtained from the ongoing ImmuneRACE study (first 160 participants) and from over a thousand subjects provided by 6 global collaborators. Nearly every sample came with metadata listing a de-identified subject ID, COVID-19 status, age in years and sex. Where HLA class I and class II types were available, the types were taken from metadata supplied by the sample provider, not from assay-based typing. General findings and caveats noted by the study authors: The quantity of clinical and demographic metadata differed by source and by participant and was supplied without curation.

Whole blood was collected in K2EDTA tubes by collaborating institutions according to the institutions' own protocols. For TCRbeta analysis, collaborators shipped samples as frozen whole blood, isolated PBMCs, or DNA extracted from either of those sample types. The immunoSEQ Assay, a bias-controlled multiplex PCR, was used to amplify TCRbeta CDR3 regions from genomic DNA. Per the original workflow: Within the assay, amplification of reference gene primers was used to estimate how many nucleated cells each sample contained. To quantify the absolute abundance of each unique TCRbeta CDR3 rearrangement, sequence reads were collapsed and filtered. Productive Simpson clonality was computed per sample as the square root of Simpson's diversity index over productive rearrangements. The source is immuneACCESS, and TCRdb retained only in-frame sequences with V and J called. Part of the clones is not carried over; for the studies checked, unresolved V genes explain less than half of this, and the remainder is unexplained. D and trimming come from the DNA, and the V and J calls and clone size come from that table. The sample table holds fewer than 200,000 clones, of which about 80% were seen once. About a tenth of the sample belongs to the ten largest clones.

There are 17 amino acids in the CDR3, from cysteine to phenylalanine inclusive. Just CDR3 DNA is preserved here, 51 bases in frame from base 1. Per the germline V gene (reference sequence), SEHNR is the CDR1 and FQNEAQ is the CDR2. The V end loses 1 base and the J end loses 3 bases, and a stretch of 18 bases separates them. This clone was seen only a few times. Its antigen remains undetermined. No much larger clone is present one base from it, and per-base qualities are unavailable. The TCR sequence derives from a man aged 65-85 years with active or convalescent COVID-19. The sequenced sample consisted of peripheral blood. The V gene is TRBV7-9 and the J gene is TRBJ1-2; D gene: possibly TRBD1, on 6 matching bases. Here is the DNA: TGTGCCAGCAGCTTAGTCAGGGGCCTCCTCGAGGACTATGGCTACACCTTC. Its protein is CASSLVRGLLEDYGYTF. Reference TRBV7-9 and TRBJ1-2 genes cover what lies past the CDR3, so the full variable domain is DTGVSQNPRHKITKRGQNVTFRCDPISEHNRLYWYRQTLGQGPEFLTYFQNEAQLEKSRLLSDRFSAERPKGSFSTLEIQRTEQGDSAMYLCASSLVRGLLEDYGYTFGSGTRLTVV.